This T cell receptor (beta chain) was documented in a study of monozygotic twins with inflammatory bowel disease. TCRdb reanalyzed the 5' RACE reads, giving one entry per CDR3 protein sequence and no DNA. The specimen's table records about 300,000 distinct CDR3 sequences. This sequence was found in a human donor with ulcerative colitis or Crohn's disease, or a healthy co-twin of an affected twin (not recorded which). The specimen was blood.

CDR3 region: CASSKAIGGTGDTDTQYF. This sequence joins TRBV21-1 and TRBJ2-3; the D gene TCRdb calls, TRBD1, cannot be checked with no DNA. TRBV21-1 is a pseudogene segment. The CDR3 spans 18 residues.